The sequence of this T cell receptor beta chain was determined in a study of human thymus T cells. Study-wide results and caveats: Related research reported highly overlapping thymic repertoires among unrelated individuals. Both thymic and peripheral blood repertoires showed apparently biased V and J usage.

A note on this clone: The antigen remains undetermined.

The assay was immunoSEQ multiplex PCR, and TCRdb's table has in-frame clones only and misses some. Among more than 70,000 clones listed, 95% to 98% were seen once. This CDR3 comprises 17 residues. Germline V lookup: CDR1 SGHTA, CDR2 FQGNSA. Trimming took 5 bases from V and 2 from J, leaving 20 bases between them. Thymic tissue was derived from resections collected during corrective heart surgery. The TCR sequence derives from a boy under two years old with a congenital heart defect but otherwise immunologically healthy. The sequencing sample was made of thymus tissue. The chain joins TRBV7-2 to TRBJ2-3; D unclear. CDR3 coding DNA: TGTGCCAGCAGCACCCGGACCGTCTCGGCGATCACAGATACGCAGTATTTT. This translates into CASSTRTVSAITDTQYF. Full variable domain (remainder filled in from reference TRBV7-2 and TRBJ2-3): GAGVSQSPSNKVTEKGKDVELRCDPISGHTALYWYRQSLGQGLEFLIYFQGNSAPDKSGLPSDRFSAERTGGSVSTLTIQRTQQEDSAVYLCASSTRTVSAITDTQYFGPGTRLTVL.